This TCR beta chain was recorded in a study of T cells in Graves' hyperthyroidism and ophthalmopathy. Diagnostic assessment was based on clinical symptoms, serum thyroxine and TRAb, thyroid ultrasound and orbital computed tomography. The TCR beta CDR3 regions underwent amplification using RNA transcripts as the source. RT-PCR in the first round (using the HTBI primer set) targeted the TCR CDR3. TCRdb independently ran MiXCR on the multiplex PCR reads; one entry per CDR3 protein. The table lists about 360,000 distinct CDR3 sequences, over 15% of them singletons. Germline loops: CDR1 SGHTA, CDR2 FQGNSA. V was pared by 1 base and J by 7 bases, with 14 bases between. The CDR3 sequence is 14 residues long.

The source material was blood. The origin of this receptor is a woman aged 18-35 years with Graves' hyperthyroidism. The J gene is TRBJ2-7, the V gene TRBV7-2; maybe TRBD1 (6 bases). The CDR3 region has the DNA TGTGCCAGCAGCTTAGATGGGGAGCAGGGGGAGCAGTACTTC. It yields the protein CASSLDGEQGEQYF.